Sequencing of this T cell receptor beta chain was carried out in a study of cytomegalovirus exposure and HLA in healthy donors. Findings of the study overall: Under in vitro conditions, three CMV-associated chains were confirmed as specific for CMV antigens.

On this clone: Its target is unknown.

The PCR used 60 Vbeta and 13 Jbeta primers. Measured with immunoSEQ multiplex PCR; TCRdb has only the in-frame clones, and not every one. The profile covers under 60,000 clones, with 70% to 85% appearing a single time and 2.9% taken by the ten largest. Looked up from germline, CDR1 is MNHEY and CDR2 is SMNVEV (reference sequence). Trimming removed 6 bases from V and 2 bases from J, with 11 bases in between. The CDR3 has 14 residues. This receptor was obtained from a man aged 45-60 years in good health and CMV-seronegative. The gene calls are TRBV27 and TRBJ1-3; D unclear. What was sequenced was PBMCs. CDR3 loop: CASRNTGTGNTIYF. DNA of the CDR3: TGTGCCAGCAGGAATACGGGGACTGGAAACACCATATATTTT.